The 17 T cell receptor beta chains listed next were all sequenced from one sample in a study of control samples from healthy donors and cancer patients. Assay: immunoSEQ multiplex PCR; the TCRdb copy retains only in-frame clones and omits some. The sample lists 75,000 to 90,000 clones; 85% were seen once. The sample taken for sequencing was blood. These receptors all come from a woman in her 40s in good health.

The chain links TRBV24-1 to TRBJ2-5; a weak D match, TRBD1 (5 bases). CDR1 is KGHDR, CDR2 SFDVKD, per germline. V lost 4 bases to trimming and J lost 5 bases, with 16 bases between them. The CDR3 runs 15 residues. CDR3 coding DNA: TGTGCCACCAGTGACCCCTCAGGGTTCACTGAGACCCAGTACTTC. This encodes CATSDPSGFTETQYF.

The gene calls are TRBV6-5 and TRBJ1-2; TRBD1 is a possible D gene (5 bases). Germline CDR1 and CDR2: MNHEY and SVGAGI. The CDR3 has 15 residues. V lost 4 bases, J lost 2 bases, and 14 bases lay in between. CDR3 in amino acids: CASSWTRGGNYGYTF. CDR3 bases: TGTGCCAGCAGTTGGACCCGCGGGGGGAACTATGGCTACACCTTC.

This clone was recorded many times. V usage is TRBV4-3 and J usage is TRBJ1-1; no firm D call. Germline V lookup: CDR1 LGHNA, CDR2 YSLEER. Trimming shortened V by 0 bases and J by 0 bases, and 26 bases separated the two germline ends. The length of the CDR3 is 21 residues. This CDR3 reads CASSQDLITGEQIFMNTEAFF. DNA of the CDR3: TGCGCCAGCAGCCAAGACCTTATTACCGGGGAACAGATTTTTATGAACACTGAAGCTTTCTTT.

The J gene is TRBJ2-3, the V gene TRBV10-2; perhaps TRBD2 as D (6 bases). Germline V gene lookup returns CDR1 WSHSY and CDR2 SAAADI. This CDR3 has 16 residues. Trimming took off 5 bases at V and 0 bases at J, with 15 bases between the two ends. The DNA of the CDR3 is TGCGCCAGCAGTCCCTCTCGGGACTTTAGCACAGATACGCAGTATTTT. Its protein product is CASSPSRDFSTDTQYF.

This clone showed up just a few times. The chain links TRBV5-6 to TRBJ1-2; 9 bases agree with TRBD1. The CDR3 has 15 amino acids. V dropped 0 bases and J dropped 5; count of bases not matched to a gene: 5. The germline V gene encodes CDR1 SGHDT and CDR2 YYEEEE. CDR3 residues: CASSLGLGTGYGYTF. The DNA for the CDR3 is TGTGCCAGCAGCTTGGGGCTTGGGACAGGGTATGGCTACACCTTC.

This clone was detected only a few times. The DNA for the CDR3 is TGCGCCAGCAGCCAAGGAGGGGAGAGCAATCAGCCCCAGCATTTT. Protein product: CASSQGGESNQPQHF. The chain has TRBV4-1 and TRBJ1-5; D is possibly TRBD1 (5 bases). V was shortened by 1 base and J by 1 base, with 8 bases between the two germline ends. The CDR3 has 15 residues. The V gene's germline CDR1 is MGHRA and CDR2 YSYEKL.

The J gene is TRBJ2-7, the V gene TRBV6-5, with a weak D call TRBD2 (5 bases). Per germline, CDR1 MNHEY and CDR2 SVGAGI. V lost 6 bases to trimming and J lost 1 base, with 7 bases between them. The CDR3 loop spans 12 amino acids. The CDR3 DNA sequence: TGTGCCAGCAGGAGGGCTTCCTACGAGCAGTACTTC. The encoded protein is CASRRASYEQYF.

The rearrangement uses TRBV10-1 and TRBJ2-2; D tentatively fits TRBD1 or TRBD2 (5 bases each). The V and J ends lost 2 bases and 8 bases respectively, with 12 bases between them. The CDR3 extends over 14 amino acids. Germline-derived CDR1 and CDR2 are WNHNN and SYGVQD (reference sequence). This CDR3 reads CASSEERGPGELFF. CDR3 bases: TGCGCCAGCAGTGAGGAACGGGGACCGGGGGAGCTGTTTTTT.

The chain combines TRBV5-1 with TRBJ1-3; tentatively, D is TRBD1 (5 bases). The germline V gene has CDR1 SGHRS and CDR2 YFSETQ. The CDR3 contains 15 residues. V was clipped by 4 bases and J by 4 bases, with 15 bases between them. This CDR3 reads CASSPGGESGNTIYF. DNA for the CDR3: TGCGCCAGCAGCCCGGGGGGAGAGTCCGGAAACACCATATATTTT.

The chain is built from TRBV4-3 and TRBJ1-1; no clear D gene. V was pared by 2 bases and J by 0 bases, with 10 bases between. From germline, CDR1 is LGHNA and CDR2 YSLEER. The CDR3 sequence is 15 residues long. CDR3 sequence: CASSQLHLVNTEAFF. CDR3 in DNA: TGCGCCAGCAGCCAACTACACCTAGTGAACACTGAAGCTTTCTTT.

V usage is TRBV12-3 or TRBV12-4 and J usage is TRBJ1-1; a possible D gene is TRBD1 (5 bases). The CDR3 loop spans 13 amino acids. Trimming stripped 8 bases from V and 2 bases from J, with 12 bases between. For the CDR3, the DNA is TGTGCCAGCGGGTCCGGGGGAAACACTGAAGCTTTCTTT. This gives the protein CASGSGGNTEAFF.

The chain carries TRBV25-1 and TRBJ1-2, with a tentative D call TRBD1 (6 bases). This CDR3 is 14 amino acids long. Germline V gives CDR1 MGHDK, CDR2 SYGVNS. V gave up 1 base and J gave up 5 bases, with 11 bases separating them. CDR3 nucleotides: TGTGCCAGCAGTGAATTGGGGGCGGGGTATGGCTACACCTTC. This codes for CASSELGAGYGYTF.

The gene calls are TRBV5-4 and TRBJ2-5; the match to TRBD2 covers 9 bases. The CDR3 is 16 residues long. Germline V gene lookup returns CDR1 SGHNT and CDR2 YYREEE (reference sequence). J gave up 5 bases and V 3 bases, and 11 bases lay outside the gene matches. CDR3 nucleotide sequence: TGTGCCAGCAGCTGGGCCTTAGCGGGGGCCGGGGAGACCCAGTACTTC. This sequence encodes CASSWALAGAGETQYF.

The chain recombines TRBV30 with TRBJ2-7, with D tentatively TRBD1 (6 bases). Germline loops: CDR1 GTSNPN, CDR2 SVGIG (reference sequence). Trimming shortened V by 1 base and J by 1 base, and 11 bases separated the two germline ends. The CDR3 totals 14 residues. CDR3 bases: TGTGCCTGGAGTGAGACTCAGGGGTCCTACGAGCAGTACTTC. Translation: CAWSETQGSYEQYF.

V gene TRBV5-1 combines with J gene TRBJ1-2, with D perhaps matching TRBD1 (5 bases). Deletions cut 4 bases from V and 4 bases from J, with 14 bases between. The germline V gene encodes CDR1 SGHRS and CDR2 YFSETQ. CDR3 length: 14 residues. CDR3 amino acids: CASSTGSGGYGYTF. As DNA, the CDR3 is TGCGCCAGCAGCACGGGGAGCGGGGGCTATGGCTACACCTTC.

The chain carries TRBV7-2 and TRBJ2-5, with D possibly matching TRBD2 (5 bases). The CDR3 is 13 residues long. V lost 5 bases and J lost 1, with 8 bases in between. From germline, CDR1 is SGHTA and CDR2 FQGNSA. The CDR3 coding sequence is TGTGCCAGCAGCCCCACTAGCCAAGAGACCCAGTACTTC. It translates to CASSPTSQETQYF.

CDR3 loop: CSARDFYEQYF. The CDR3 coding sequence is TGCAGTGCTAGAGATTTCTACGAGCAGTACTTC. The V and J genes are TRBV20-1 and TRBJ2-7; D is undetermined. The V end was cut by 0 bases, the J end by 3 bases, with 3 bases between. Germline CDR1 reads DFQATT; CDR2 reads SNEGSKA (reference sequence). The CDR3 runs to 11 residues.